This TCR beta chain was sequenced for a study of radiotherapy plus CTLA-4 blockade in lung cancer. Study summary: Roughly 17% of patients responded objectively, and about 30% achieved disease control.

Whole-study findings and limits: Early blood T cell clone changes and increased post-radiation serum interferon-beta were reportedly the strongest response predictors. Among blood TCR repertoires after radiotherapy plus ipilimumab, tumor-derived clones expanded.

This table comes from immunoSEQ multiplex PCR, and its TCRdb copy is limited to in-frame clones, with some not included. The sample lists 65,000 to 85,000 clones, less than 85% seen once, with roughly 10% in the top ten. CTLA-4 blockade with ipilimumab, together with focal radiation, was given to patients with chemo-refractory metastatic non-small-cell lung cancer. Regarding this clone: Its antigen is currently unknown.

CDR1 is MGHRA and CDR2 is YSYEKL in the germline V gene. The V end lost 0 bases, the J end lost 3 bases, and 14 bases lay between the germline ends. The CDR3 covers 17 residues. This specimen was peripheral blood, taken from a patient treated with radiotherapy plus ipilimumab. The receptor's source is a human donor with non-small cell lung cancer whose response to radiotherapy plus ipilimumab could not be evaluated. The J gene is TRBJ2-2, the V gene TRBV4-1, with D possibly TRBD2 on 6 matching bases. The CDR3 loop reads CASSQERSGVHTGELFF. The CDR3 region has the DNA TGCGCCAGCAGCCAAGAACGGTCGGGGGTGCACACCGGGGAGCTGTTTTTT.